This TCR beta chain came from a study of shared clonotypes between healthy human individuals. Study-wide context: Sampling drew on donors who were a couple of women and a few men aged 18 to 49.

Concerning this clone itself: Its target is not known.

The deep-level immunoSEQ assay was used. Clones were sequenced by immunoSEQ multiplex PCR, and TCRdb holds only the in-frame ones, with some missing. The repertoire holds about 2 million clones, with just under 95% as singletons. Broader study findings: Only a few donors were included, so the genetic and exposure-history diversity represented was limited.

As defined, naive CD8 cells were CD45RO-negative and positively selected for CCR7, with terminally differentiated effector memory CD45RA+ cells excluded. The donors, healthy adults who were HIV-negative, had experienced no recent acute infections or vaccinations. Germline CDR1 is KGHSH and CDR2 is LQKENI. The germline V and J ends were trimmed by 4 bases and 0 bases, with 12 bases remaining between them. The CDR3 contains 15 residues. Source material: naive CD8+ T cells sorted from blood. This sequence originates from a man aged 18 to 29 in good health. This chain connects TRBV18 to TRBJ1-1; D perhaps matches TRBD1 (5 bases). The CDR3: CASSQAGFMNTEAFF. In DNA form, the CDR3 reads TGTGCCAGCTCACAGGCAGGGTTTATGAACACTGAAGCTTTCTTT.